This T cell receptor beta chain was found in a study of blood T cell repertoires in COVID-19 (dated by TCRdb to 2020 to 2021). For the study in its entirety: Samples covering the acute and convalescent phases of COVID-19 were provided by collaborators in the United States, Italy and Spain. The repertoires were released in a freely available public database meant as a resource for research on the immune response to SARS-CoV-2. Deeply sampled blood TCRbeta repertoires from subjects exposed to, actively infected with, or recovered from COVID-19 were included in the dataset. The samples were drawn from the first 160 participants of the ongoing ImmuneRACE study and from 950 to 1,500 subjects provided by 6 global collaborators. Where available, HLA class I and class II types were taken from metadata supplied by the sample provider and were not determined by assay-based typing. The prospective study material was composed of cDNA or gDNA derived from T cells, B-cell-depleted T cells, or PBMCs. Nearly every sample came with metadata listing a de-identified subject ID, COVID-19 status, age in years and sex.

Points the paper makes about the study in general: Clinical and demographic metadata were provided uncurated, with the amount varying by source and participant.

As regards this clone: It has no known antigen specificity. Base qualities are not recorded, but no much larger clone differs from it by a single base.

The immunoSEQ Assay, a bias-controlled multiplex PCR, was used to amplify TCRbeta CDR3 regions from genomic DNA. For the original study's pipeline: The number of nucleated cells in each sample was estimated from the amplification of reference gene primers within the assay. Sequence reads were collapsed and filtered to measure the absolute abundance of every unique TCRbeta CDR3 rearrangement. For each sample, productive Simpson clonality was calculated as the square root of Simpson's diversity index across productive rearrangements. In TCRdb, the immuneACCESS table is reduced to in-frame sequences with V and J assigned. These tables do not hold every clone; where another copy was compared, an unresolved V gene accounts for under half, and the others remain unexplained. The V and J calls and the clone size are those of that table, but D and trimming were determined from the DNA. The sample records roughly 81,000 clones, over 80% of which are singletons. About 2.1% of the sample is taken by the ten largest.

Whole blood was collected in K2EDTA tubes by collaborating institutions according to the institutions' own protocols. For TCRbeta analysis, collaborator samples were shipped as frozen whole blood, as isolated PBMCs, or as DNA extracted from either sample type. What was sequenced was peripheral blood. The clonotype comes from a woman aged 70-85 years with acute or convalescent COVID-19.

The DNA is TGTGCCAGCAGCAAAGACAGGGGACGGATAAACACTGAAGCTTTCTTT. Its amino acids are CASSKDRGRINTEAFF. The V and J segments used are TRBV21-1 and TRBJ1-1; the table assigns TRBD1, which was not confirmed against the DNA. TRBV21-1 has pseudogene status. The CDR3 holds 16 amino acids from the cysteine to the phenylalanine. The only DNA kept is the CDR3, 48 bases in frame from the first base.